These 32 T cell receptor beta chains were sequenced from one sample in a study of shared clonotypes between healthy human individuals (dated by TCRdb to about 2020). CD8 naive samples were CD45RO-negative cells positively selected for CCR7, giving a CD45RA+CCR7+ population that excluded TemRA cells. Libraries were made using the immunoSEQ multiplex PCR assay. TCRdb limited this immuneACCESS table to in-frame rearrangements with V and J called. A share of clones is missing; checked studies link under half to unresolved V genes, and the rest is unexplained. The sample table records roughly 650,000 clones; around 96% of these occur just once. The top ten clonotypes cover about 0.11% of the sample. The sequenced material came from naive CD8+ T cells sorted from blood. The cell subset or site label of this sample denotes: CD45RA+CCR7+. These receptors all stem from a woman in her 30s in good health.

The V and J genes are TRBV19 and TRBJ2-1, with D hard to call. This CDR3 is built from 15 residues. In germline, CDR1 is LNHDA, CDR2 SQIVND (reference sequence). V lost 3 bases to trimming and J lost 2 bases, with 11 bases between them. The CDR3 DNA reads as TGTGCCAGTAGTATCAATTTGGGTGCCTACAATGAGCAGTTCTTC. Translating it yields CASSINLGAYNEQFF.

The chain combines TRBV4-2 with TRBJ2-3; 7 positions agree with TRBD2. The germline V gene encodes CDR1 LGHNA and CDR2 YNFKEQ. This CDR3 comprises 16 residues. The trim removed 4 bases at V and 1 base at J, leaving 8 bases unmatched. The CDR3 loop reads CASSPGRAIGTDTQYF. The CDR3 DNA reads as TGTGCCAGCAGCCCAGGGAGGGCGATAGGCACAGATACGCAGTATTTT.

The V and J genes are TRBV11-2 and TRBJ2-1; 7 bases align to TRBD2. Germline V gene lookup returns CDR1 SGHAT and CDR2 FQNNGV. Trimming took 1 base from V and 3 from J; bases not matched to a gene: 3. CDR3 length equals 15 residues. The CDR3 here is CASSLVQRGYNEQFF. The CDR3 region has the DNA TGTGCCAGCAGCTTAGTACAGCGGGGCTACAATGAGCAGTTCTTC.

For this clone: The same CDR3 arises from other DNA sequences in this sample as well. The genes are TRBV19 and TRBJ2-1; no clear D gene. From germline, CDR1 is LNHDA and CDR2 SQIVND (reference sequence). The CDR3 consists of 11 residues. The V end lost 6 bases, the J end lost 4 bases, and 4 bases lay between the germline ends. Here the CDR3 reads CASSIYNEQFF. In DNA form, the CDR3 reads TGTGCCAGTAGCATTTACAATGAGCAGTTCTTC.

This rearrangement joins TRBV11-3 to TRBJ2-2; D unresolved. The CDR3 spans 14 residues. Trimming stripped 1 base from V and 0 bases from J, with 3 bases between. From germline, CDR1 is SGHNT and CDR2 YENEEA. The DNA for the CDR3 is TGTGCCAGCAGCTTAGGGGCGAACACCGGGGAGCTGTTTTTT. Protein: CASSLGANTGELFF.

This CDR3 is CASSPHLGASAEQYF. CDR3 bases: TGTGCCAGCAGCCCCCATTTAGGGGCGTCGGCCGAGCAGTACTTC. The chain uses TRBV9 and TRBJ2-7; D is perhaps TRBD1 (5 bases). Germline V gene data show CDR1 as SGDLS and CDR2 as YYNGEE. This CDR3 spans 15 amino acids. V gave up 4 bases and J gave up 6 bases, with 20 bases separating them.

CDR3 amino acids: CASSFNSPSEKLFF. In nucleotides, the CDR3 is TGTGCCAGCAGTTTTAACAGCCCGAGTGAAAAACTGTTTTTT. This chain links TRBV27 with TRBJ1-4; no clear D gene. Germline V gene sequence: CDR1 MNHEY, CDR2 SMNVEV (reference sequence). The CDR3 is made up of 14 amino acids. V dropped 3 bases and J dropped 7 bases, with 12 bases sitting between them. The variable domain in full, with the rest retrieved from reference TRBV27 and TRBJ1-4, is EAQVTQNPRYLITVTGKKLTVTCSQNMNHEYMSWYRQDPGLGLRQIYYSMNVEVTDKGDVPEGYKVSRKEKRNFPLILESPSPNQTSLYFCASSFNSPSEKLFFGSGTQLSVL.

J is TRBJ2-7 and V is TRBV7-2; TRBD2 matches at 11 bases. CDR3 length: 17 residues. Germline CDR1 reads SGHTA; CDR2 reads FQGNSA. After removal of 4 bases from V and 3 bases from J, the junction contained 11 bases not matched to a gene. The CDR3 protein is CASSSRATSGIVYEQYF. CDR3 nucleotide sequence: TGTGCCAGCAGCTCCCGCGCGACTAGCGGGATAGTCTACGAGCAGTACTTC.

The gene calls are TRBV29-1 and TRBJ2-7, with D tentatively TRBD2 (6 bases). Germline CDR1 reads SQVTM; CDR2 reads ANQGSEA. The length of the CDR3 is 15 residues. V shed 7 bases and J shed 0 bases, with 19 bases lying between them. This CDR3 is CSATNPTRGSYEQYF. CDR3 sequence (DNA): TGCAGCGCCACAAATCCGACTAGAGGCTCCTACGAGCAGTACTTC.

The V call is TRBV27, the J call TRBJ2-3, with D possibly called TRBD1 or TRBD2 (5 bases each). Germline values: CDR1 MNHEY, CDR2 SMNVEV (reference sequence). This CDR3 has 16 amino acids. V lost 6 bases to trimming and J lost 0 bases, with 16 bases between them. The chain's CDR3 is CASSPVWDPSTDTQYF. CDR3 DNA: TGTGCCAGCAGCCCTGTATGGGACCCCAGCACAGATACGCAGTATTTT.

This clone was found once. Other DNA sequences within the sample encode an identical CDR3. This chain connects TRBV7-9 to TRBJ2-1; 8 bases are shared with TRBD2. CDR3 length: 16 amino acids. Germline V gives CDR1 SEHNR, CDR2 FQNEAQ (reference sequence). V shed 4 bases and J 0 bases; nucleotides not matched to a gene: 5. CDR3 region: CASSSLSGSSYNEQFF. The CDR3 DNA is TGTGCCAGCAGCTCTTTAAGCGGGAGCTCCTACAATGAGCAGTTCTTC.

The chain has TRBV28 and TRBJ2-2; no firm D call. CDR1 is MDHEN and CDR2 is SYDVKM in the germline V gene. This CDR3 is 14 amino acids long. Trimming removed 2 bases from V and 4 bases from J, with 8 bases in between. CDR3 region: CASSLTAATGELFF. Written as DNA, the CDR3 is TGTGCCAGCAGTTTAACGGCGGCCACCGGGGAGCTGTTTTTT.

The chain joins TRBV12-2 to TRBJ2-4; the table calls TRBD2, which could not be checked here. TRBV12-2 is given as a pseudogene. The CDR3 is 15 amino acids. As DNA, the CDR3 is TGTGCAAGTCGCTCCCCCGGGAGTGCCAAAAACATTCAGTACTTC. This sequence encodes CASRSPGSAKNIQYF.

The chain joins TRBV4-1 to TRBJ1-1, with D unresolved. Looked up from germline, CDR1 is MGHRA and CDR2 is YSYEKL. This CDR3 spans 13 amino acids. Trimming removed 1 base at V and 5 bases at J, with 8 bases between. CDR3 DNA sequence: TGCGCCAGCAGCCAAGTTGGGGTGACTGAAGCTTTCTTT. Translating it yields CASSQVGVTEAFF.

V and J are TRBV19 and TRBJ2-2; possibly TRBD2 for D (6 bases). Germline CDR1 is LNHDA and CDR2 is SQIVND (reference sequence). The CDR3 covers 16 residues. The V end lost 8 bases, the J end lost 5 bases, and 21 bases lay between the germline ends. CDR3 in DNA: TGTGCCAGTCGCGAGGATTGGTCTAGCGTTACCGGGGAGCTGTTTTTT. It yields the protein CASREDWSSVTGELFF.

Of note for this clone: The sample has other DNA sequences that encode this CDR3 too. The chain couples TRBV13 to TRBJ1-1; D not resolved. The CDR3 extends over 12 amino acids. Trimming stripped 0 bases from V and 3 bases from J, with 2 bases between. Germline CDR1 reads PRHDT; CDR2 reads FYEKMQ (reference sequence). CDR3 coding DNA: TGTGCCAGCAGCTTAGGGGACACTGAAGCTTTCTTT. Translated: CASSLGDTEAFF.

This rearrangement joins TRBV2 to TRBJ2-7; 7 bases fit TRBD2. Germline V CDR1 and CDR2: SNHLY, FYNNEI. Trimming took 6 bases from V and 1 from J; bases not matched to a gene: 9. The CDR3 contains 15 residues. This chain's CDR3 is CASSHTAGVSYEQYF. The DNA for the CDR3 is TGTGCCAGCAGCCACACCGCGGGAGTTTCCTACGAGCAGTACTTC.

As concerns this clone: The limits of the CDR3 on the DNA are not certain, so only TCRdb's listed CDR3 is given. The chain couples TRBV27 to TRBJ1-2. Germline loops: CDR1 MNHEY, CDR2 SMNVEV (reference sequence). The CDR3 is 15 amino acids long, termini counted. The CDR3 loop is CASSSSAGKDYGYTF.

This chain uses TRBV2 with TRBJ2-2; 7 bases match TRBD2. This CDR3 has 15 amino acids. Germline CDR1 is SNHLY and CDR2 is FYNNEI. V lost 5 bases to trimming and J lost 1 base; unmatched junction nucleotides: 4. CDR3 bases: TGTGCCAGCAGTCGGCTAGCGGAGAACACCGGGGAGCTGTTTTTT. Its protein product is CASSRLAENTGELFF.

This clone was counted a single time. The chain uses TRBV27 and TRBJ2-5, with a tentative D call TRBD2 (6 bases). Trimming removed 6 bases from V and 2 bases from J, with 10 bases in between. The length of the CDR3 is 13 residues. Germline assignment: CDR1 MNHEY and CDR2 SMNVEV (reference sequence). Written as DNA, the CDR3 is TGTGCCAGCAGGCCCGGGACTCAAGAGACCCAGTACTTC. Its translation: CASRPGTQETQYF.

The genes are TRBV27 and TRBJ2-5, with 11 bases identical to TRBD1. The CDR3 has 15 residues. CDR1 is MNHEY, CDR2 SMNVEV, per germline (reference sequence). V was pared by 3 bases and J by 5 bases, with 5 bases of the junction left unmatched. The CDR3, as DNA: TGTGCCAGCAGTTTCCGGACAGGGGGCAGGGAGACCCAGTACTTC. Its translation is CASSFRTGGRETQYF.

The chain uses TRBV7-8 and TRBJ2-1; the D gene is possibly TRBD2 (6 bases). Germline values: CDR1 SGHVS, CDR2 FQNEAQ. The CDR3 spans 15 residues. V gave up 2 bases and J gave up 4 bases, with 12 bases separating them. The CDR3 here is CASSLSTEGYNEQFF. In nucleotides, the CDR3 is TGTGCCAGCAGCTTATCTACGGAGGGTTACAATGAGCAGTTCTTC.

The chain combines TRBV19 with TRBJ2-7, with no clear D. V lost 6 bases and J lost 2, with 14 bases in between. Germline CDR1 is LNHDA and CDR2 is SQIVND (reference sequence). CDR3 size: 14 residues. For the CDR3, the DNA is TGTGCCAGTAGCGATCTAAATTCGGCCTACGAGCAGTACTTC. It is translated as CASSDLNSAYEQYF. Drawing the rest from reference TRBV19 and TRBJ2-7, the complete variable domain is DGGITQSPKYLFRKEGQNVTLSCEQNLNHDAMYWYRQDPGQGLRLIYYSQIVNDFQKGDIAEGYSVSREKKESFPLTVTSAQKNPTAFYLCASSDLNSAYEQYFGPGTRLTVT.

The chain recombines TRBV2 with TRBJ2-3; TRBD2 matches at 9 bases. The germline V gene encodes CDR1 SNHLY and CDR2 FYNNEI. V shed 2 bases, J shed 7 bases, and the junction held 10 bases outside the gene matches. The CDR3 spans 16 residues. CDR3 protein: CASSESLREGRYTQYF. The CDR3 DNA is TGTGCCAGCAGTGAATCTCTGCGGGAGGGCAGATATACGCAGTATTTT.

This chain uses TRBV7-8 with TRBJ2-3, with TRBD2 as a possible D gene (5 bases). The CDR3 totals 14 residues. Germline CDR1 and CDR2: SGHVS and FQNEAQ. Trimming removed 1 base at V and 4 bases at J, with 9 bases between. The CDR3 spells CASSLEASPDTQYF. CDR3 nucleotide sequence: TGTGCCAGCAGCTTAGAGGCTAGCCCAGATACGCAGTATTTT.

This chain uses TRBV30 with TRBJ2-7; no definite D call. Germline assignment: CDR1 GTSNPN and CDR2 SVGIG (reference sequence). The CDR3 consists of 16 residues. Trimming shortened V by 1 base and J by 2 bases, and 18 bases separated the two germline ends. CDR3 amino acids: CAWSEVRRLLTYEQYF. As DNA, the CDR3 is TGTGCCTGGAGTGAGGTTCGACGTCTTTTAACCTACGAGCAGTACTTC.

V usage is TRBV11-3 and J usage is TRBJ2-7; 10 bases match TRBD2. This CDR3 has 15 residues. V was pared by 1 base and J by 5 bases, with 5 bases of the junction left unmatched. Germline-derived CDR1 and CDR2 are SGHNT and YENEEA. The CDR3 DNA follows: TGTGCCAGCAGCTTAGGTGGGACTAGCGCTAACGAGCAGTACTTC. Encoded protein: CASSLGGTSANEQYF. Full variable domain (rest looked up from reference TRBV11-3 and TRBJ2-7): EAGVVQSPRYKIIEKKQPVAFWCNPISGHNTLYWYLQNLGQGPELLIRYENEEAVDDSQLPKDRFSAERLKGVDSTLKIQPAELGDSAVYLCASSLGGTSANEQYFGPGTRLTVT.

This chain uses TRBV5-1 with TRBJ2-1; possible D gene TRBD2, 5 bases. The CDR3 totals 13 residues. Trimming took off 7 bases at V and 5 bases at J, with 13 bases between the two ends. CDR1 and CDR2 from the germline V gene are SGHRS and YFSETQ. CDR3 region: CASAQTINNEQFF. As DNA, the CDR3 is TGCGCCAGCGCACAGACTATTAACAATGAGCAGTTCTTC.

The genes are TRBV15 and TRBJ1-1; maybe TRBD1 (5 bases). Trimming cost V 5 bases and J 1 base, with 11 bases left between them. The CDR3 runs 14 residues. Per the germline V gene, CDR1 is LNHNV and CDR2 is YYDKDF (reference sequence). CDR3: CATSASTANTEAFF. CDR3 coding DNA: TGTGCCACCAGCGCCTCGACAGCGAACACTGAAGCTTTCTTT.

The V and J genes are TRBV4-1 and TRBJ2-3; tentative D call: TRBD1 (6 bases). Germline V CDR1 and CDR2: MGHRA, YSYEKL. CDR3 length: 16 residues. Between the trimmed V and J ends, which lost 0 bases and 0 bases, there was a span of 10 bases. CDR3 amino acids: CASSQDLTGSTDTQYF. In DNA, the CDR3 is TGCGCCAGCAGCCAAGATTTGACAGGCAGCACAGATACGCAGTATTTT.

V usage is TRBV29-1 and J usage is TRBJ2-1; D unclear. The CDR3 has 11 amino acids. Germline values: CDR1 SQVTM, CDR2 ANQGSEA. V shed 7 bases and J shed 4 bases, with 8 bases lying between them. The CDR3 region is CSASLYNEQFF. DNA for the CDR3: TGCAGCGCCTCGTTGTACAATGAGCAGTTCTTC.

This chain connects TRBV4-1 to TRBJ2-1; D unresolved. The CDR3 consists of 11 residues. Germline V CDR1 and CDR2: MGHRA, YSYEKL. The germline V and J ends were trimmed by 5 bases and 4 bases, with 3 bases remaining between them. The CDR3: CASSIYNEQFF. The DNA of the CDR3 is TGCGCCAGCAGCATTTACAATGAGCAGTTCTTC.